This T cell receptor (beta chain) stems from a study of blood T cell repertoires in COVID-19 (dated by TCRdb to the early 2020s). Regarding the study in general: The collaborator samples originated in the United States, Italy and Spain and spanned the acute and convalescent phases of COVID-19. Sample metadata almost always included a de-identified subject ID, COVID-19 status, age in years and sex. The repertoires were released in a freely available public database meant as a resource for research on the immune response to SARS-CoV-2. The dataset comprised deeply sampled blood TCRbeta repertoires from subjects exposed to, actively infected with, or recovered from COVID-19. Samples were obtained from the ongoing ImmuneRACE study (first 160 participants) and from 1,254 subjects provided by 6 global collaborators. The material from the prospective study consisted of cDNA or gDNA derived from T cells, B-cell-depleted T cells, or PBMCs. Where HLA class I and class II types were available, the types were taken from metadata supplied by the sample provider, not from assay-based typing.

General study outcomes and caveats: The amount of clinical and demographic metadata varied by source and participant and was provided uncurated.

TCRbeta CDR3 regions were amplified from genomic DNA by means of the immunoSEQ Assay, a bias-controlled multiplex PCR. The authors' analysis ran thus. The number of nucleated cells in each sample was estimated from the amplification of reference gene primers within the assay. To quantify the absolute abundance of each unique TCRbeta CDR3 rearrangement, sequence reads were collapsed and filtered. For each sample, productive Simpson clonality was calculated as the square root of Simpson's diversity index over productive rearrangements. In TCRdb, the immuneACCESS table is reduced to in-frame sequences with V and J assigned. These tables do not hold every clone; where another copy was compared, an unresolved V gene accounts for under half, and the others remain unexplained. The V and J calls and clone size come from that table; D and trimming were worked out from the DNA. A total of about 190,000 clones appear in this sample, around 80% of them only once. The top ten hold about a sixth of the sample.

V is cut back by 4 bases and J by 4 bases, with 4 bases in the junction unmatched. The CDR3 runs 15 amino acids, cysteine and phenylalanine included. Solely the CDR3 DNA is kept, with 45 bases framed from the first base. As encoded in the germline V gene (reference sequence), CDR1 is LNHDA while CDR2 is SQIVND. This clone was counted ten times or more. This receptor's antigen is unknown. No base qualities exist here, and no much larger clone lies one base off it. Participants in the prospective study were aged 18 to 89 years, lived in about two dozen United States geographic areas, and enrolled through a virtual design. To assign participants to cohorts, the prospective study relied on clinical history that participants themselves reported in a screening survey and a study questionnaire. Mobile phlebotomists in the prospective study collected whole blood, serum and a nasopharyngeal or oropharyngeal swab from every participant. Prospective study participants could optionally give additional blood draws and questionnaires over an approximately two-month period. Prospective study blood samples were shipped either frozen or at room temperature before DNA extraction.

The chain is assembled from TRBV19 and TRBJ2-2; TRBD2 lines up with 9 middle nucleotides. What was sequenced was PBMCs or T cells enriched from blood (not recorded which). The TCR was taken from a woman aged 45-65 years with acute COVID-19. At the DNA level, the sequence is TGTGCCAGTAGTACGCCGGGACTAGCCACCGGGGAGCTGTTTTTT. Its translation reads: CASSTPGLATGELFF. Where the CDR3 stops, the reference TRBV19 and TRBJ2-2 genes take over; the full variable domain is DGGITQSPKYLFRKEGQNVTLSCEQNLNHDAMYWYRQDPGQGLRLIYYSQIVNDFQKGDIAEGYSVSREKKESFPLTVTSAQKNPTAFYLCASSTPGLATGELFFGEGSRLTVL.